The 18 T cell receptor beta chains below all came from one sample that was sequenced in a study of long-term antiretroviral therapy in people with HIV. Survey-level resolution applied to immunoSEQ assay v3.0. Some clones are missing from TCRdb's copy, which holds only in-frame ones; the method was immunoSEQ multiplex PCR. The repertoire holds over 15,000 clones, with more than 65% as singletons. The sequenced sample was unsorted PBMCs, obtained 0.5 years before starting antiretroviral therapy. The receptor set was obtained from a woman between 50 and 59 years old with HIV.

This clone was seen a few times. This CDR3 is CASSEEGGGANVLTF. As DNA, the CDR3 is TGTGCCAGCAGTGAGGAGGGTGGCGGGGCCAACGTCCTGACTTTC. This chain uses TRBV6-1 with TRBJ2-6; TRBD2 might be the D (6 bases). The V end lost 3 bases, the J end lost 4 bases, and 10 bases lay between the germline ends. The CDR3 spans 15 residues. Germline V gene sequence: CDR1 MNHNS, CDR2 SASEGT.

The chain couples TRBV2 to TRBJ1-1, with 7 bases that match TRBD1. Germline-derived CDR1 and CDR2 are SNHLY and FYNNEI. CDR3 size: 13 residues. V gave up 10 bases and J gave up 9 bases; unmatched junction bases: 14. CDR3 amino acids: CATHAIPGGKAFF. The DNA for the CDR3 is TGTGCCACCCATGCAATCCCAGGGGGTAAAGCTTTCTTT.

This clone appeared a few times. The V gene is TRBV4-1, the J gene TRBJ1-2; TRBD1 aligns across 10 bases. CDR1 is MGHRA and CDR2 is YSYEKL in the germline V gene. V shed 4 bases and J 2 bases; nucleotides not matched to a gene: 1. This CDR3 is built from 14 residues. This chain's CDR3 is CASSLDRGNYGYTF. As DNA, the CDR3 is TGCGCCAGCAGCCTGGACAGGGGGAACTATGGCTACACCTTC.

The V call is TRBV7-3, the J call TRBJ2-1; weak D call: TRBD2 (8 bases). CDR3 length: 18 amino acids. Deletions cut 5 bases from V and 7 bases from J, with 27 bases between. Germline-derived CDR1 and CDR2 are SGHTA and FQGTGA. The CDR3 DNA reads TGTGCCAGCAGCCTCCAGGGACAGCGGGGGATCTACATGAATGAGCAGTTCTTC. Amino acid sequence: CASSLQGQRGIYMNEQFF. Using reference TRBV7-3 and TRBJ2-1 for the parts outside the CDR3, the full variable domain is GAGVSQTPSNKVTEKGKYVELRCDPISGHTALYWYRQSLGQGPEFLIYFQGTGAADDSGLPNDRFFAVRPEGSVSTLKIQRTERGDSAVYLCASSLQGQRGIYMNEQFFGPGTRLTVL.

The V call is TRBV9, the J call TRBJ2-1; 7 bases line up with TRBD1. After removal of 2 bases from V and 8 bases from J, the junction contained 4 bases not matched to a gene. Germline CDR1 is SGDLS and CDR2 is YYNGEE. The CDR3 is 13 amino acids. The CDR3 nucleotides read TGTGCCAGCAGCGTCCCCGGGACAGATGAGCAGTTCTTC. Amino acids: CASSVPGTDEQFF.

The chain joins TRBV27 to TRBJ2-1, with D possibly matching TRBD2 (8 bases). The CDR3 covers 14 residues. Trimming took off 4 bases at V and 9 bases at J, with 16 bases between the two ends. Germline V gene data show CDR1 as MNHEY and CDR2 as SMNVEV (reference sequence). The CDR3 coding sequence is TGTGCCAGCAGTTGGGACAGCGGGGGAGGTGAGCAGTTCTTC. Translated, it gives CASSWDSGGGEQFF.

The chain employs TRBV27 and TRBJ1-1; D gene uncertain. CDR1 and CDR2 from the germline V gene are MNHEY and SMNVEV (reference sequence). The CDR3 extends over 16 amino acids. V dropped 2 bases and J dropped 0 bases, with 13 bases sitting between them. The DNA of the CDR3 is TGTGCCAGCAGTTTAATAGGACCCAGGTTGAACACTGAAGCTTTCTTT. Translated: CASSLIGPRLNTEAFF.

The chain recombines TRBV4-2 with TRBJ1-3; D remains unclear. The CDR3 spans 14 residues. The V and J ends lost 3 bases and 0 bases respectively, with 6 bases between them. CDR1 and CDR2 (germline): LGHNA, YNFKEQ. CDR3 protein: CASSQGNSGNTIYF. The CDR3 DNA reads TGTGCCAGCAGCCAGGGCAACTCTGGAAACACCATATATTTT.

This clone was seen just once. J is TRBJ1-4 and V is TRBV7-9; D gene uncertain. The V gene lost 2 bases and the J gene lost 0 bases, with 13 bases spanning the gap. This CDR3 comprises 17 residues. Germline V gives CDR1 SEHNR, CDR2 FQNEAQ (reference sequence). CDR3 sequence reads: CASSLSWPLTTNEKLFF. DNA for the CDR3: TGTGCCAGCAGCTTATCGTGGCCGCTCACAACTAATGAAAAACTGTTTTTT.

This clone is a singleton in its sample. J is TRBJ1-1 and V is TRBV10-3, with D perhaps TRBD1 (6 bases). Per the germline V gene, CDR1 is ENHRY and CDR2 is SYGVKD. V was clipped by 10 bases and J by 5 bases, with 14 bases between them. The CDR3 sequence is 12 residues long. The CDR3 DNA sequence: TGTGCCACCAACGGGGGGCGAACTGAAGCTTTCTTT. The encoded protein is CATNGGRTEAFF.

This chain joins TRBV19 and TRBJ2-3; weak D call: TRBD1 (6 bases). This CDR3 contains 15 residues. CDR1 and CDR2 from the germline V gene are LNHDA and SQIVND (reference sequence). V lost 9 bases and J lost 1, with 17 bases in between. The CDR3 region has the DNA TGTGCCAGCACGGGCCTTGAGGGGGGCACAGATACGCAGTATTTT. Protein: CASTGLEGGTDTQYF.

The rearrangement joins TRBV2 to TRBJ2-7; D is undetermined. The CDR3 loop spans 13 amino acids. With 5 bases removed from V and 4 bases from J, the gap between germline ends came to 12 bases. CDR1 and CDR2 from the germline V gene are SNHLY and FYNNEI. As DNA, the CDR3 is TGTGCCAGCAGTCCGCAGGAAACTTACGAGCAGTACGTC. This codes for CASSPQETYEQYV.

The chain has TRBV5-1 and TRBJ1-1, with D tentatively TRBD1 (6 bases). V gave up 0 bases and J gave up 0 bases, with 18 bases separating them. Per germline, CDR1 SGHRS and CDR2 YFSETQ. This CDR3 has 18 amino acids. In nucleotides, the CDR3 is TGCGCCAGCAGCTTGGACGCAGGGCAGGGGCCCTTGAACACTGAAGCTTTCTTT. The encoded protein is CASSLDAGQGPLNTEAFF. The full variable domain, completed using reference TRBV5-1 and TRBJ1-1, is KAGVTQTPRYLIKTRGQQVTLSCSPISGHRSVSWYQQTPGQGLQFLFEYFSETQRNKGNFPGRFSGRQFSNSRSEMNVSTLELGDSALYLCASSLDAGQGPLNTEAFFGQGTRLTVV.

The chain links TRBV21-1 to TRBJ2-7. TRBV21-1 is tagged as a pseudogene. The CDR3 spans 15 residues. This chain's CDR3 is CASSKGLKGKYEQYV. CDR3 in DNA: TGTGCCAGCAGCAAAGGACTTAAGGGTAAGTACGAGCAGTACGTC.

The chain joins TRBV11-3 to TRBJ2-3; weak D call: TRBD1 (6 bases). Germline V gives CDR1 SGHNT, CDR2 YENEEA. V was clipped by 5 bases and J by 8 bases, with 17 bases between them. The CDR3 extends over 14 amino acids. The CDR3 sequence is CASSGGMGRGTQYF. CDR3 DNA sequence: TGTGCCAGCAGCGGAGGTATGGGCAGGGGTACGCAGTATTTT.

This clone has just one count. The chain uses TRBV5-1 and TRBJ1-1, with D tentatively TRBD1 (6 bases). Trimming removed 1 base at V and 2 bases at J, with 9 bases between. The CDR3 has 14 residues. CDR1 and CDR2 from the germline V gene are SGHRS and YFSETQ. The CDR3 protein is CASSLSGGNTEAFF. CDR3 nucleotide sequence: TGCGCCAGCAGCTTGTCGGGGGGCAACACTGAAGCTTTCTTT.

Notes on this clone: The germline gene is not matched at one end of the junction; a read error may be the cause. V is TRBV4-1 and J is TRBJ2-7; the match to TRBD1 covers 12 bases. The CDR3 extends over 14 amino acids. CDR1 MGHRA and CDR2 YSYEKL come from the germline V gene. In nucleotides, the CDR3 is TGTGCCAGCAGACCGGGACAGGGGGCGTACGAGCAGTACTTC. Amino acids: CASRPGQGAYEQYF.

V gene TRBV6-1 combines with J gene TRBJ2-3; D is undetermined. The V gene lost 4 bases and the J gene lost 4 bases, with 9 bases spanning the gap. The CDR3 has 13 residues. Germline V gene sequence: CDR1 MNHNS, CDR2 SASEGT. CDR3 sequence: CASSVSSPDTQYF. The CDR3 bases are TGTGCCAGCAGTGTGTCGTCCCCAGATACGCAGTATTTT.